This entry describes one T cell receptor (beta chain). What it recognizes is unknown. The record originates from a study of cytomegalovirus exposure and HLA in healthy donors. General study results and limits: Cytomegalovirus status was reportedly diagnosed by the classifier with high sensitivity and specificity. Most TCR sequences were uncommon, yet certain public TCRs appeared in many donors. The tendency of first-cohort TCR clusters to co-occur in the 100 to 150 validation repertoires emerged from a later analysis.

The table came from immunoSEQ multiplex PCR; TCRdb's copy has only in-frame clones and leaves some out. The table has some 330,000 clones, more than 80% seen once; the top ten hold 0.65% to 0.85%. Germline V gives CDR1 MGHDK, CDR2 SYGVNS. The CDR3 has 12 amino acids. With 5 bases removed from V and 7 bases from J, the gap between germline ends came to 12 bases. The sequence was collected from a woman aged 18-29 years in good health and CMV-seronegative. The chain joins TRBV25-1 to TRBJ2-7; TRBD1 is a possible D gene (6 bases). The sequencing sample was made of PBMCs. CDR3 amino acids: CASSQGPLEQYF. CDR3 sequence (DNA): TGTGCCAGCAGTCAGGGGCCTCTGGAGCAGTACTTC.